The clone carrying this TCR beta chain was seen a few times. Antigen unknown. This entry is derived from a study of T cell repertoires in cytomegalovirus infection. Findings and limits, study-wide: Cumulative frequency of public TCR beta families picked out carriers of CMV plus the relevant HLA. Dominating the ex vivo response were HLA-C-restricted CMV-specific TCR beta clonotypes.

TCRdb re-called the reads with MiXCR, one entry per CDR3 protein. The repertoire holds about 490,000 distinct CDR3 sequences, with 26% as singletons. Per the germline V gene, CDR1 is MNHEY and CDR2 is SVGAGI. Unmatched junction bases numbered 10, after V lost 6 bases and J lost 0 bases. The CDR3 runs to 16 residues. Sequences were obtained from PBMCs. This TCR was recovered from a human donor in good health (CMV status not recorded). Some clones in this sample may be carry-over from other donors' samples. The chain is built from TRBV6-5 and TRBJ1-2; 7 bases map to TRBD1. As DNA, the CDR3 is TGTGCCAGCAGGCGAACGGGACAGCAATCTAACTATGGCTACACCTTC. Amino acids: CASRRTGQQSNYGYTF.